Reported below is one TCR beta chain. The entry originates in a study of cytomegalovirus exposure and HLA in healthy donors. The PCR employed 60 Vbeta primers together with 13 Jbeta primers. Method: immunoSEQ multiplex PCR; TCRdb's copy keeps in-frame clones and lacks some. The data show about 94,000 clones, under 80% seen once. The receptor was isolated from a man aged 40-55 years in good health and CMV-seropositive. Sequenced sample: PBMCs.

This CDR3 reads CASSIGLGRNIQYF. In DNA, the CDR3 is TGTGCCAGTAGTATTGGACTGGGGAGGAACATTCAGTACTTC. The rearrangement uses TRBV19 and TRBJ2-4; TRBD2 is a possible D gene (6 bases). The CDR3 extends over 14 amino acids. Trimming took 3 bases from V and 7 from J, leaving 13 bases between them. In germline, CDR1 is LNHDA, CDR2 SQIVND (reference sequence).